These T cell receptor beta chains were read from a single sample in a study of T cell changes during pregnancy in multiple sclerosis. The assay was immunoSEQ multiplex PCR, and TCRdb's table has in-frame clones only and misses some. Among about 44,000 clones, 95% to 96% were seen once, and the ten largest hold roughly 0.8%. Material: peripheral blood, obtained in the second trimester of pregnancy. The receptors originated from a female donor with multiple sclerosis, enrolled in a pregnancy study. The CDR3 runs from the conserved cysteine through the conserved F or W. Each record gives: clone size, V gene, J gene, D gene, CDR3 DNA, CDR3 protein. D genes are given only for firm matches. The size entry is marked missing in some rows and otherwise reads once, few, many or a size class.

size: NA
V: TRBV9
J: TRBJ2-3
D: TRBD1
DNA: TGTGCCAGCAGCGTAGAACAGGGGGGCTTGGGAGATACGCAGTATTTT
CDR3: CASSVEQGGLGDTQYF

size: once
V: TRBV7-6
J: TRBJ2-7
D: TRBD2
DNA: TGTGCCAGCAGCTTAATGGGGAAGCGGGGGGGCCTCGACGAGCAGTACTTC
CDR3: CASSLMGKRGGLDEQYF

size: NA
V: TRBV19
J: TRBJ2-3
D: TRBD1
DNA: TGTGCCAGTAGGGGACAGTCCCCAGATACGCAGTATTTT
CDR3: CASRGQSPDTQYF

size: NA
V: TRBV14
J: TRBJ1-4
D: NA
DNA: TGTGCCAGCAGCCATTTAGATAAGTATGAAAAACTGTTTTTT
CDR3: CASSHLDKYEKLFF

size: NA
V: TRBV5-4
J: TRBJ2-7
D: TRBD2
DNA: TGTGCCAGCAGCCCGGGGACTAGCGGGGGAACCTACGAGCAGTACTTC
CDR3: CASSPGTSGGTYEQYF

size: NA
V: TRBV7-3
J: TRBJ2-2
D: NA
DNA: TGTGCCAGCAGCTTAACGCCCGGGAGCACCGGGGAGCTGTTTTTT
CDR3: CASSLTPGSTGELFF

size: once
V: TRBV6-4
J: TRBJ1-2
D: TRBD1
DNA: TGTGCCAGCAGTGACGGGGGACAGGGGATTGGCTACACCTTC
CDR3: CASSDGGQGIGYTF

size: few
V: TRBV19
J: TRBJ2-2
D: TRBD2
DNA: TGTGCCAGTAGTATAGGACTAGCGAGCACCGGGGAGCTGTTTTTT
CDR3: CASSIGLASTGELFF

size: NA
V: TRBV7-2
J: TRBJ2-1
D: TRBD1
DNA: TGTGCCAGCAGCCAATGGTTGGGACAGGATTTATCAGATGAGCAGTTCTTC
CDR3: CASSQWLGQDLSDEQFF

size: NA
V: TRBV5-8
J: TRBJ2-7
D: NA
DNA: TGTGCCAGCAGCTTGGTGGTGGGAGCGGGCGAGCAGTACTTC
CDR3: CASSLVVGAGEQYF

size: NA
V: TRBV11-2
J: TRBJ2-3
D: NA
DNA: TGTGCCAGCAGCACCCGGACACCTAGCACAGATACGCAGTATTTT
CDR3: CASSTRTPSTDTQYF

size: NA
V: TRBV27
J: TRBJ2-5
D: NA
DNA: TGTGCCAGTGGCGTCACGGGGGTAGAGACCCAGTACTTC
CDR3: CASGVTGVETQYF

size: NA
V: TRBV6-1
J: TRBJ2-6
D: TRBD1
DNA: TGTGCCAGTAGTGGGGGACAGTCGTTCTCTAGCGTCCTGACTTTC
CDR3: CASSGGQSFSSVLTF

size: NA
V: TRBV5-1
J: TRBJ2-7
D: NA
DNA: TGCGCCAGCAGCTTGGAGGCAGGCATTCCCTACGAGCAGTACTTC
CDR3: CASSLEAGIPYEQYF

size: NA
V: TRBV4-1
J: TRBJ2-3
D: NA
DNA: TGCGCCAGCAGCCAGCTGGGAGGCAGGGGGTCCACAGATACGCAGTATTTT
CDR3: CASSQLGGRGSTDTQYF

size: few
V: TRBV6-1
J: TRBJ2-6
D: NA
DNA: TGTGCCAGCAGTGCAAAGCCTGCGGGGGCCAACGTCCTGACTTTC
CDR3: CASSAKPAGANVLTF

size: NA
V: TRBV6-1
J: TRBJ2-5
D: NA
DNA: TGTGCGATGGGGGGGCGGGGGCCACAAGAGACCCAGTACTTC
CDR3: CAMGGRGPQETQYF

size: NA
V: TRBV19
J: TRBJ1-1
D: NA
DNA: TGTGCCACTTCGGGTGTTTACTTGAACACTGAAGCTTTCTTT
CDR3: CATSGVYLNTEAFF

size: NA
V: TRBV5-4
J: TRBJ2-7
D: TRBD1
DNA: TGTGCCAGCAGCGCGTTCGACAGGGTAGGCTACGAGCAGTACTTC
CDR3: CASSAFDRVGYEQYF

size: NA
V: TRBV5-4
J: TRBJ2-7
D: TRBD2
DNA: TGTGCCAGCAGCTTGTTCCGGCGGGGGAGCTCCTACGAGCAGTACTTC
CDR3: CASSLFRRGSSYEQYF

size: NA
V: TRBV6-6
J: TRBJ1-1
D: NA
DNA: TGTGCCAGCAGTTACGGGCTACACACTGAAGCTTTCTTT
CDR3: CASSYGLHTEAFF

size: NA
V: TRBV4-2
J: TRBJ2-7
D: TRBD2
DNA: TGTGCCAGCAGCCAAGAAAGGACTAGCGGAGGGCCAATACGAGACTACGAGCAGTACTTC
CDR3: CASSQERTSGGPIRDYEQYF

size: NA
V: TRBV2
J: TRBJ2-7
D: NA
DNA: TGTGCCAGCAGTGAGGATTGGGGAGGGGGAAGCTACGAGCAGTACTTC
CDR3: CASSEDWGGGSYEQYF

size: NA
V: TRBV2
J: TRBJ1-2
D: NA
DNA: TGTGCCAGCAGTGAAAGTGGCAGGGTGGTCGGCTACACCTTC
CDR3: CASSESGRVVGYTF

size: once
V: TRBV13
J: TRBJ2-4
D: TRBD1
DNA: TGTGCCAGCAGCTTAGCACAGGGGTGGAGCAAAAACATTCAGTACTTC
CDR3: CASSLAQGWSKNIQYF

size: NA
V: TRBV4-2
J: TRBJ2-3
D: TRBD2
DNA: TGTGCCAGCAGCCAACGACTAGCGGGGGCGGGCACAGATACGCAGTATTTT
CDR3: CASSQRLAGAGTDTQYF

size: NA
V: TRBV10-3
J: TRBJ1-1
D: TRBD1
DNA: TGTGCCATCAGTAGGGGACAGGGGGCTGGGGCGAACACTGAAGCTTTCTTT
CDR3: CAISRGQGAGANTEAFF

size: NA
V: TRBV5-4
J: TRBJ2-7
D: TRBD2
DNA: TGTGCCAGCAGCTTGACCCTAGCGGGATACGCCTACGAGCAGTACTTC
CDR3: CASSLTLAGYAYEQYF

size: NA
V: TRBV14
J: TRBJ2-2
D: TRBD2
DNA: TGTGCCAGCAGCTATCTCGGGGGGTACACCGGGGAGCTGTTTTTT
CDR3: CASSYLGGYTGELFF

size: NA
V: TRBV7-9
J: TRBJ2-7
D: NA
DNA: TGTGCCAGCAGCTTTTCCAGTCGGGGAGGTGGCTACGAGCAGTACTTC
CDR3: CASSFSSRGGGYEQYF

size: NA
V: TRBV9
J: TRBJ2-2
D: TRBD1
DNA: TGTGCCAGCAGCGGCATCGACAGGGCGATCGGGGAGCTGTTTTTT
CDR3: CASSGIDRAIGELFF

size: NA
V: TRBV6-5
J: TRBJ2-5
D: TRBD1
DNA: TGTGCCAGCAGTTACCCTAAGACAGGGGGGGGAGAGACCCAGTACTTC
CDR3: CASSYPKTGGGETQYF

size: NA
V: TRBV7-8
J: TRBJ2-3
D: TRBD1
DNA: TGTGCCAGCAGCTTACAGGGGGCTGGAGATACGCAGTATTTT
CDR3: CASSLQGAGDTQYF

size: NA
V: TRBV4-1
J: TRBJ1-2
D: TRBD1
DNA: TGCGCCAGCAGCCCCCTAAGGACAGGGTTAGACTATGGCTACACCTTC
CDR3: CASSPLRTGLDYGYTF

size: NA
V: TRBV11-3
J: TRBJ2-5
D: TRBD2
DNA: TGTGCCAGCAGCGCAGGCAGCGGGGGGGCCACTCAAGAGACCCAGTACTTC
CDR3: CASSAGSGGATQETQYF

size: once
V: TRBV30
J: TRBJ2-5
D: NA
DNA: TGTGCCTGGAGTTCGGGGCTGGGGGCCTATCAAGAGACCCAGTACTTC
CDR3: CAWSSGLGAYQETQYF

size: NA
V: TRBV7-9
J: TRBJ2-3
D: NA
DNA: TGTGCCAGCTCTCGGAAGGGGCCGCCAGATACGCAGTATTTT
CDR3: CASSRKGPPDTQYF

size: NA
V: TRBV4-3
J: TRBJ2-1
D: NA
DNA: TGCGCCAGCAGCCAAGCTGGGGGGACCGTTTACAATGAGCAGTTCTTC
CDR3: CASSQAGGTVYNEQFF

size: NA
V: TRBV5-4
J: TRBJ2-1
D: NA
DNA: TGTGCCAGCAGCTCTGAGCAACGGTACAATGAGCAGTTCTTC
CDR3: CASSSEQRYNEQFF

size: few
V: TRBV2
J: TRBJ2-7
D: TRBD1
DNA: TGTGCCAGCAGCGGGGACAGGGGCAACGAGCAGTACTTC
CDR3: CASSGDRGNEQYF

size: NA
V: TRBV4-2
J: TRBJ1-1
D: NA
DNA: TGTGCCAGCAGCCAAGACCGGAACACTGAAGCTTTCTTT
CDR3: CASSQDRNTEAFF

size: NA
V: TRBV18
J: TRBJ1-5
D: NA
DNA: TGTGCCAGCTCCCTCGGGAGGGGGATGAGCAATCAGCCCCAGCATTTT
CDR3: CASSLGRGMSNQPQHF

size: NA
V: TRBV19
J: TRBJ2-5
D: NA
DNA: TGTGCCAGTAGTAGGACGGGAGTCCTCAAAGAGACCCAGTACTTC
CDR3: CASSRTGVLKETQYF

size: once
V: TRBV6-1
J: TRBJ2-1
D: NA
DNA: TGTGCCAGCAGTGAGAGCCTATCCGAATACAATGAGCAGTTCTTC
CDR3: CASSESLSEYNEQFF

size: NA
V: TRBV7-9
J: TRBJ2-3
D: TRBD1
DNA: TGTGCCAGCAGCTTAGGACAGGGGAGGACAGATACGCAGTATTTT
CDR3: CASSLGQGRTDTQYF

size: NA
V: TRBV19
J: TRBJ2-1
D: NA
DNA: TGTGCCAGTAGTATCGGACAGATTGAAGTCAATGAGCAGTTCTTC
CDR3: CASSIGQIEVNEQFF